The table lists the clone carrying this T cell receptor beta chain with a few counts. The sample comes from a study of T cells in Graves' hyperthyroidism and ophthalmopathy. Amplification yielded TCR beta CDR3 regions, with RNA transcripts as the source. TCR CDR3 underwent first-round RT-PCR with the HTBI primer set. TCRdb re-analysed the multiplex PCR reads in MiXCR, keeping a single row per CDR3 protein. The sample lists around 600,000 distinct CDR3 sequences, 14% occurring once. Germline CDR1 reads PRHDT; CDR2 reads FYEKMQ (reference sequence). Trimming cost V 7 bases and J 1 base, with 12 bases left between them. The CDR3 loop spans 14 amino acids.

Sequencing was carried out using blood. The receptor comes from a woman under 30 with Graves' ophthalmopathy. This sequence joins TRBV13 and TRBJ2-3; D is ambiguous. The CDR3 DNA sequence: TGTGCCAGCACCCTGTGGACGGGCACAGATACGCAGTATTTT. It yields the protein CASTLWTGTDTQYF.